This TCR beta chain emerged from a study of T cell repertoires in ileal Crohn's disease. Here immunoSEQ multiplex PCR was the method, and the copy in TCRdb shows in-frame clones only, minus some. The repertoire holds some 5,400 clones, with roughly 66% as singletons. As for time point: neoterminal ileum biopsy at postoperative endoscopy, about 6 months after surgery. Points on this clone: Its specificity is not known.

Study outcomes and limitations: All patients with clonality above 26.8% had endoscopic recurrence. Compared with CD4 T cells, sorted CD8 cells carried more expanded clones. Endoscopy was done a median around 7.5 months after surgery.

The clonotype originates from an adult with Crohn's disease. The source material was ileal tissue.

The CDR3 spells CASSLAGDRGVPYGYTF. The CDR3 nucleotides are TGTGCCAGCAGCTTAGCGGGGGACAGGGGCGTCCCCTATGGCTACACCTTC. J is TRBJ1-2 and V is TRBV7-9; 10 bases fit TRBD1. CDR3 length: 17 amino acids. The ends lost 0 bases at V and 4 bases at J; junction bases unmatched: 8. The germline CDR1 and CDR2 sequences are SEHNR and FQNEAQ (reference sequence).